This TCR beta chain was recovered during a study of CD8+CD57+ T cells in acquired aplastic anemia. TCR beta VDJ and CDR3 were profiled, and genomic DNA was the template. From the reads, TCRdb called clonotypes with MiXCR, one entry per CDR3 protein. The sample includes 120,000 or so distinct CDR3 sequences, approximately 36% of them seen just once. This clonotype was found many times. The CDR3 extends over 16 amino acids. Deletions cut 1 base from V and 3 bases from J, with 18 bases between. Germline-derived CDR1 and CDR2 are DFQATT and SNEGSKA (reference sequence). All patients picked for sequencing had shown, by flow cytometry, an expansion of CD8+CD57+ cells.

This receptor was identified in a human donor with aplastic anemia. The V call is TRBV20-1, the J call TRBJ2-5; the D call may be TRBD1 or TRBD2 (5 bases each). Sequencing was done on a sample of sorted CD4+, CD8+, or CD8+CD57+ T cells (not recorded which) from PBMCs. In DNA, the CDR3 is TGCAGTGCTAGAGGGGGGATGACTTATACAAAAGAGACCCAGTACTTC. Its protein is CSARGGMTYTKETQYF.